One and the same sample provided the 26 T cell receptor beta chains below, sequenced in a study of blood T cell repertoires in COVID-19. Repertoires were generated with immunoSEQ multiplex PCR, while TCRdb's copy carries only in-frame clones and drops some. The table has over 70,000 clones, roughly 84% seen once; the top ten hold roughly 9.7%. Sequenced material: peripheral blood. The origin of the receptors is a man aged 55 to 70 with COVID-19, enrolled during active disease.

J is TRBJ2-1 and V is TRBV5-4; D gene ambiguous. The CDR3 covers 14 residues. V gave up 0 bases and J gave up 1 base, with 5 bases separating them. Per germline, CDR1 SGHNT and CDR2 YYREEE (reference sequence). The CDR3 spells CASSLAGSYNEQFF. As DNA, the CDR3 is TGTGCCAGCAGCTTGGCAGGTTCCTACAATGAGCAGTTCTTC.

As DNA, the CDR3 is TGCGCCAGCAGCTTCAGTCCGGGGGGCAGGAACGAGCAGTACTTC. It translates to CASSFSPGGRNEQYF. The rearrangement links TRBV5-1 to TRBJ2-7, with D possibly being TRBD2 (7 bases). This CDR3 region has 15 residues. Between the trimmed V and J ends, which lost 2 bases and 5 bases, there was a span of 17 bases. From germline, CDR1 is SGHRS and CDR2 YFSETQ.

The CDR3 sequence: CASSLWKTSGTKDEQYF. CDR3 DNA: TGTGCCAGCAGCTTATGGAAGACTAGCGGGACTAAGGACGAGCAGTACTTC. The chain is built from TRBV7-9 and TRBJ2-7; 11 bases fit TRBD2. The trim removed 2 bases at V and 5 bases at J, leaving 11 bases unmatched. The V gene's germline CDR1 is SEHNR and CDR2 FQNEAQ (reference sequence). The CDR3 consists of 17 residues.

The CDR3 protein is CASSLGSSEKLFF. Written as DNA, the CDR3 is TGCGCCAGCAGCCTTGGTTCTAGCGAAAAACTGTTTTTT. The gene calls are TRBV5-1 and TRBJ1-4; D gene uncertain. The germline V and J ends were trimmed by 4 bases and 8 bases, with 12 bases remaining between them. The CDR3 extends over 13 amino acids. Per the germline V gene, CDR1 is SGHRS and CDR2 is YFSETQ.

The rearrangement links TRBV11-2 to TRBJ2-2, with no clear D. Deletions cut 6 bases from V and 7 bases from J, with 9 bases between. Germline CDR1 SGHAT, CDR2 FQNNGV. This CDR3 contains 12 residues. The CDR3 loop is CASSSNVGELFF. CDR3 nucleotides: TGTGCCAGCAGTAGCAACGTCGGGGAGCTGTTTTTT. Full variable domain (remainder filled in from reference TRBV11-2 and TRBJ2-2): EAGVAQSPRYKIIEKRQSVAFWCNPISGHATLYWYQQILGQGPKLLIQFQNNGVVDDSQLPKDRFSAERLKGVDSTLKIQPAKLEDSAVYLCASSSNVGELFFGEGSRLTVL.

The genes are TRBV9 and TRBJ2-1; D is unresolved. The CDR3 totals 13 residues. Germline CDR1 is SGDLS and CDR2 is YYNGEE. V was pared by 0 bases and J by 12 bases, with 13 bases between. CDR3 DNA sequence: TGTGCCAGCAGCGTAGAGATTAGCCCCGCGCAGTTCTTC. It codes for CASSVEISPAQFF. Full variable domain (outside the CDR3, taken from reference TRBV9 and TRBJ2-1): DSGVTQTPKHLITATGQRVTLRCSPRSGDLSVYWYQQSLDQGLQFLIQYYNGEERAKGNILERFSAQQFPDLHSELNLSSLELGDSALYFCASSVEISPAQFFGPGTRLTVL.

The CDR3 sequence: CAWSVLAAIGSDTQYF. The CDR3 DNA reads as TGTGCCTGGAGTGTATTGGCCGCAATTGGTTCAGATACGCAGTATTTT. This chain uses TRBV30 with TRBJ2-3; D is undetermined. V was cut by 0 bases and J by 4 bases, with 17 bases left in between. CDR1 GTSNPN and CDR2 SVGIG come from the germline V gene (reference sequence). The CDR3 covers 16 residues.

The chain is built from TRBV12-3 or TRBV12-4 and TRBJ1-1, with 7 positions matching TRBD1. CDR3 length equals 12 residues. V lost 1 base, J lost 10 bases, and 3 bases stayed unmatched. DNA of the CDR3: TGTGCCAGCAGTTTAGTTCGGGACAGAGCTTTCTTT. The encoded protein is CASSLVRDRAFF.

This chain joins TRBV7-9 and TRBJ2-7; D perhaps matches TRBD1 (6 bases). With 1 base removed from V and 6 bases from J, the gap between germline ends came to 7 bases. The CDR3 extends over 12 amino acids. CDR1 SEHNR and CDR2 FQNEAQ come from the germline V gene (reference sequence). The CDR3 here is CASSLEGVEQYF. As DNA, the CDR3 is TGTGCCAGCAGCTTAGAGGGGGTCGAGCAGTACTTC.

This chain joins TRBV28 and TRBJ1-1; TRBD1 agrees at 7 bases. Germline CDR1 reads MDHEN; CDR2 reads SYDVKM. The V and J ends lost 3 bases and 5 bases, in that order; junction bases with no gene match: 9. CDR3 length: 15 amino acids. The CDR3: CASSLKGGARTEAFF. The CDR3 nucleotides read TGTGCCAGCAGTTTGAAAGGGGGCGCGCGGACTGAAGCTTTCTTT.

This clone has only a few counts. The rearrangement uses TRBV28 and TRBJ1-3, with 9 bases matching TRBD1. J gave up 2 bases and V 5 bases, and 7 bases lay outside the gene matches. Germline lookup yields CDR1 MDHEN and CDR2 SYDVKM. The CDR3 loop spans 16 amino acids. In DNA form, the CDR3 reads TGTGCCAGCAGTCCTACACAGGGGGCGGCTGGAAACACCATATATTTT. Protein sequence: CASSPTQGAAGNTIYF.

The rearrangement uses TRBV7-6 and TRBJ2-5; 9 positions agree with TRBD2. V shed 5 bases and J 5 bases; nucleotides not matched to a gene: 9. CDR1 and CDR2 from the germline V gene are SGHVS and FNYEAQ. The CDR3 has 15 amino acids. This CDR3 reads CASSPLAGEEETQYF. The CDR3 DNA sequence: TGTGCCAGCAGCCCATTAGCGGGAGAAGAGGAGACCCAGTACTTC.

Only one count was recorded for this clone. V usage is TRBV24-1 and J usage is TRBJ1-2; 8 bases align to TRBD1. Germline loops: CDR1 KGHDR, CDR2 SFDVKD. The V and J ends lost 6 bases and 8 bases, in that order; junction bases with no gene match: 13. This CDR3 has 15 amino acids. CDR3 region: CATSPSLSGGEGYTF. The DNA for the CDR3 is TGTGCCACCAGTCCCTCTCTGTCAGGGGGCGAGGGCTACACCTTC.

The rearrangement links TRBV29-1 to TRBJ2-2, with a weak D call TRBD1 (5 bases). The V end was cut by 5 bases, the J end by 0 bases, with 19 bases between. This CDR3 has 17 amino acids. Germline-derived CDR1 and CDR2 are SQVTM and ANQGSEA. CDR3 in DNA: TGCAGCGTTTTAAGGGGCAGCCGAGCATCGAACACCGGGGAGCTGTTTTTT. Amino acids: CSVLRGSRASNTGELFF.

This chain uses TRBV4-1 with TRBJ1-4, with TRBD1 matching over 10 bases. CDR1 and CDR2 (germline): MGHRA, YSYEKL. Trimming at V came to 1 base and at J to 3 bases, leaving 11 bases not matched to a gene. The CDR3 runs 19 residues. The CDR3 spells CASSQAPPGQGLANEKLFF. CDR3 in DNA: TGCGCCAGCAGCCAAGCGCCCCCGGGACAGGGGTTAGCTAATGAAAAACTGTTTTTT.

This clone was observed a few times. V is TRBV30 and J is TRBJ1-3; perhaps TRBD1 as D (6 bases). Germline V CDR1 and CDR2: GTSNPN, SVGIG (reference sequence). The CDR3 totals 16 residues. V dropped 2 bases and J dropped 4 bases, with 18 bases sitting between them. CDR3 amino acids: CAWSKSGDAPGNTIYF. The CDR3 region has the DNA TGTGCCTGGAGTAAATCAGGGGACGCTCCCGGAAACACCATATATTTT.

By share of the sample, this clone is medium-sized (0.01 to 0.1%). The chain recombines TRBV19 with TRBJ1-5, with D uncertain. The CDR3 covers 15 residues. Germline-derived CDR1 and CDR2 are LNHDA and SQIVND (reference sequence). Trimming cost V 4 bases and J 4 bases, with 14 bases left between them. The CDR3 here is CASSTTQESNQPQHF. The CDR3 region has the DNA TGTGCCAGTAGTACCACGCAGGAATCTAATCAGCCCCAGCATTTT. The whole variable domain, filled in from reference TRBV19 and TRBJ1-5, reads DGGITQSPKYLFRKEGQNVTLSCEQNLNHDAMYWYRQDPGQGLRLIYYSQIVNDFQKGDIAEGYSVSREKKESFPLTVTSAQKNPTAFYLCASSTTQESNQPQHFGDGTRLSIL.

This chain connects TRBV5-3 to TRBJ1-1, with D perhaps TRBD1 (6 bases). TRBV5-3 carries the ORF label, with uncertain function. Between the trimmed V and J ends, which lost 4 bases and 4 bases, there was a span of 11 bases. This CDR3 is built from 13 residues. The CDR3 DNA reads as TGTGCCAGAAGCCCCACAGGGACCACTGAAGCTTTCTTT. Protein sequence: CARSPTGTTEAFF.

The rearrangement links TRBV11-3 to TRBJ1-2; no clear D. The CDR3 length is 16 residues. The V end lost 7 bases, the J end lost 3 bases, and 21 bases lay between the germline ends. Germline V gene sequence: CDR1 SGHNT, CDR2 YENEEA. CDR3 in DNA: TGTGCCAGCACCCGTCTGAGGGTGGGAGGGTACTATGGCTACACCTTC. It codes for CASTRLRVGGYYGYTF.

This sequence joins TRBV10-3 and TRBJ1-2; D ambiguous. V dropped 3 bases and J dropped 3 bases, with 14 bases sitting between them. CDR1 and CDR2 (germline): ENHRY, SYGVKD. The CDR3 covers 15 residues. In nucleotides, the CDR3 is TGTGCCATCAGTGATCTCATCGCAGAATACTATGGCTACACCTTC. Residues: CAISDLIAEYYGYTF.

This sequence joins TRBV11-2 and TRBJ1-1; TRBD1 is a possible D gene (6 bases). Trimming shortened V by 5 bases and J by 5 bases, and 15 bases separated the two germline ends. Germline assignment: CDR1 SGHAT and CDR2 FQNNGV. The CDR3 runs to 14 residues. CDR3 sequence: CASSLSTGTTEAFF. In DNA form, the CDR3 reads TGTGCCAGCAGCCTATCCACCGGGACAACTGAAGCTTTCTTT. Combining the CDR3 with reference TRBV11-2 and TRBJ1-1 gives the whole variable domain EAGVAQSPRYKIIEKRQSVAFWCNPISGHATLYWYQQILGQGPKLLIQFQNNGVVDDSQLPKDRFSAERLKGVDSTLKIQPAKLEDSAVYLCASSLSTGTTEAFFGQGTRLTVV.

This clone was recorded once. The chain has TRBV5-5 and TRBJ2-3; the match to TRBD2 covers 10 bases. CDR1 and CDR2 from the germline V gene are SGHKS and YYEKEE (reference sequence). The CDR3 extends over 15 amino acids. V was pared by 4 bases and J by 1 base, with 3 bases of the junction left unmatched. Here the CDR3 reads CASSLGTSGTDTQYF. CDR3 nucleotide sequence: TGTGCCAGCAGCCTAGGGACTAGCGGCACAGATACGCAGTATTTT. Full variable domain (missing parts from reference TRBV5-5 and TRBJ2-3): DAGVTQSPTHLIKTRGQQVTLRCSPISGHKSVSWYQQVLGQGPQFIFQYYEKEERGRGNFPDRFSARQFPNYSSELNVNALLLGDSALYLCASSLGTSGTDTQYFGPGTRLTVL.

This sequence joins TRBV5-1 and TRBJ2-7, with TRBD2 matching 8 bases. Trimming took 0 bases from V and 4 from J; bases not matched to a gene: 9. The CDR3 totals 16 residues. The germline V gene encodes CDR1 SGHRS and CDR2 YFSETQ. The CDR3 coding sequence is TGCGCCAGCAGCTTGGCGGGCGGTAGCGGGAATTACGAGCAGTACTTC. This sequence encodes CASSLAGGSGNYEQYF.

The count of this clone is one. The chain links TRBV19 to TRBJ2-7, with TRBD1 matching over 7 bases. Per the germline V gene, CDR1 is LNHDA and CDR2 is SQIVND (reference sequence). This CDR3 has 13 residues. Germline trimming cut 3 bases from V and 2 bases from J; bases unmatched to any gene: 1. The CDR3 region has the DNA TGTGCCAGTAGTATGCAGGGGGCCTACGAGCAGTACTTC. This encodes CASSMQGAYEQYF.

The V call is TRBV12-3 or TRBV12-4, the J call TRBJ1-2; 7 bases agree with TRBD1. The V and J ends lost 6 bases and 3 bases, in that order; junction bases with no gene match: 4. The CDR3 is 13 amino acids. The CDR3 sequence: CASRLTGYYGYTF. The CDR3 coding sequence is TGTGCCAGCAGACTGACAGGGTACTATGGCTACACCTTC.

This clone was observed a few times. This chain links TRBV11-2 with TRBJ1-3, with 7 positions matching TRBD1. The CDR3 spans 16 residues. V lost 5 bases to trimming and J lost 4 bases; unmatched junction nucleotides: 11. The germline V gene encodes CDR1 SGHAT and CDR2 FQNNGV. CDR3 sequence (DNA): TGTGCCAGCAGCACCAGACAGGGAGCAGGGGGAAACACCATATATTTT. It yields the protein CASSTRQGAGGNTIYF.